What follows are 8 T cell receptor beta chains derived from one specimen sequenced in a study of cytomegalovirus exposure and HLA in healthy donors. The PCR used 60 Vbeta and 13 Jbeta primers. Only in-frame clones appear in the TCRdb table, and some are missing; sequencing was by immunoSEQ multiplex PCR. The table shows tens of thousands of clones, with 70% to 85% occurring only once. Material for sequencing was PBMCs. These receptors were collected from a middle-aged woman in good health and CMV-seronegative.

The rearrangement uses TRBV14 and TRBJ2-1; D is perhaps TRBD2 (6 bases). V was pared by 1 base and J by 3 bases, with 10 bases between. Germline CDR1 reads SGHDN; CDR2 reads FVKESK. The CDR3 has 15 residues. Here the CDR3 DNA reads TGTGCCAGCAGCCAAGGTCGGGGGAACTACAATGAGCAGTTCTTC. It specifies CASSQGRGNYNEQFF.

The J gene is TRBJ1-2, the V gene TRBV5-1; 7 positions match TRBD1. J was trimmed by 4 bases and V by 4 bases; bases with no gene match: 7. Germline V lookup: CDR1 SGHRS, CDR2 YFSETQ. The CDR3 has 14 amino acids. CDR3 nucleotide sequence: TGCGCCAGCAGCGCAGTTGGGACAGCCTATGGCTACACCTTC. Residues: CASSAVGTAYGYTF. Drawing the rest from reference TRBV5-1 and TRBJ1-2, the complete variable domain is KAGVTQTPRYLIKTRGQQVTLSCSPISGHRSVSWYQQTPGQGLQFLFEYFSETQRNKGNFPGRFSGRQFSNSRSEMNVSTLELGDSALYLCASSAVGTAYGYTFGSGTRLTVV.

This chain joins TRBV9 and TRBJ2-5, with 7 bases that match TRBD1. CDR3 size: 15 residues. Losses at the gene ends were 3 bases for V and 1 base for J; bases not matched to a gene: 6. Germline lookup yields CDR1 SGDLS and CDR2 YYNGEE. CDR3 protein: CASSALGQLQETQYF. CDR3 coding DNA: TGTGCCAGCAGCGCCCTGGGACAGCTCCAAGAGACCCAGTACTTC.

This chain uses TRBV30 with TRBJ2-3, with D unresolved. The V end lost 1 base, the J end lost 0 bases, and 14 bases lay between the germline ends. The CDR3 runs 16 residues. The germline V gene encodes CDR1 GTSNPN and CDR2 SVGIG (reference sequence). In DNA form, the CDR3 reads TGTGCCTGGAGTGGGCGGCTTGTATCTAGCACAGATACGCAGTATTTT. Translating gives CAWSGRLVSSTDTQYF.

The chain is built from TRBV6-1 and TRBJ2-7, with 10 bases fitting TRBD1. The junction had 1 base not matched to a gene; V was cut back by 2 bases and J by 0 bases. Germline CDR1 and CDR2: MNHNS and SASEGT. The CDR3 sequence is 15 residues long. The CDR3 here is CASSERDRGSYEQYF. The CDR3 region has the DNA TGTGCCAGCAGTGAACGGGACAGGGGCTCCTACGAGCAGTACTTC.

This clone was seen only once. The rearrangement links TRBV5-1 to TRBJ2-1; possible D gene TRBD2, 5 bases. The germline CDR1 and CDR2 sequences are SGHRS and YFSETQ. Trimming cost V 4 bases and J 2 bases, with 13 bases left between them. CDR3 length equals 15 residues. The CDR3 spells CASSIRGFTYNEQFF. The DNA of the CDR3 is TGCGCCAGCAGCATCAGAGGGTTCACCTACAATGAGCAGTTCTTC. The variable domain in full, with the rest retrieved from reference TRBV5-1 and TRBJ2-1, is KAGVTQTPRYLIKTRGQQVTLSCSPISGHRSVSWYQQTPGQGLQFLFEYFSETQRNKGNFPGRFSGRQFSNSRSEMNVSTLELGDSALYLCASSIRGFTYNEQFFGPGTRLTVL.

The chain is built from TRBV11-3 and TRBJ2-3; TRBD2 agrees at 11 bases. CDR3 length: 15 residues. V was pared by 5 bases and J by 5 bases, with 6 bases of the junction left unmatched. Germline lookup yields CDR1 SGHNT and CDR2 YENEEA. CDR3 DNA: TGTGCCAGCAGCGGACGACTAGCGGGACAAGATACGCAGTATTTT. This sequence encodes CASSGRLAGQDTQYF.

As to this clone: At one end, the junction sequence differs from germline, possibly due to a read error. The gene calls are TRBV12-5 and TRBJ2-3; 7 nucleotides agree with TRBD1. CDR3 length: 16 residues. The germline CDR1 and CDR2 sequences are LGHNT and FRNRAP. The chain's CDR3 is CASGLVLGQSTHTQYF. The CDR3 nucleotides are TGTGCTAGTGGTTTGGTACTGGGACAGAGCACACATACGCAGTATTTT.